Following are 21 T cell receptor beta chains from one sample sequenced in a study of cytomegalovirus exposure and HLA in healthy donors. Vbeta (60) and Jbeta (13) primers were used in the PCR. The assay was immunoSEQ multiplex PCR, and TCRdb's table has in-frame clones only and misses some. The table shows approximately 150,000 clones, with 88% occurring only once. Material for sequencing was PBMCs. Receptors originate from a woman aged 40 to 50 in good health and CMV-seronegative.

This clone was seen more than once but under ten times. This chain connects TRBV7-3 to TRBJ2-1, with unresolved D. Trimming took 2 bases from V and 5 from J, leaving 7 bases between them. CDR1 is SGHTA and CDR2 is FQGTGA in the germline V gene. The CDR3 is 13 amino acids. The CDR3 DNA reads TGTGCCAGCAGCTTAGTAGTTAACAATGAGCAGTTCTTC. Protein product: CASSLVVNNEQFF.

V usage is TRBV27 and J usage is TRBJ1-1; D is unclear. Germline V gene lookup returns CDR1 MNHEY and CDR2 SMNVEV (reference sequence). The V end lost 3 bases, the J end lost 2 bases, and 7 bases lay between the germline ends. The length of the CDR3 is 13 residues. The CDR3 is CASSFTRNTEAFF. The CDR3 coding sequence is TGTGCCAGCAGTTTTACAAGAAACACTGAAGCTTTCTTT.

This sequence joins TRBV9 and TRBJ2-1; D not resolved. The CDR3 spans 12 residues. V lost 3 bases, J lost 7 bases, and 8 bases lay in between. In germline, CDR1 is SGDLS, CDR2 YYNGEE. The CDR3 DNA is TGTGCCAGCAGCGCCCATCTAAATGAGCAGTTCTTC. Encoded protein: CASSAHLNEQFF. The variable domain in full, with the rest retrieved from reference TRBV9 and TRBJ2-1, is DSGVTQTPKHLITATGQRVTLRCSPRSGDLSVYWYQQSLDQGLQFLIQYYNGEERAKGNILERFSAQQFPDLHSELNLSSLELGDSALYFCASSAHLNEQFFGPGTRLTVL.

The rearrangement uses TRBV6-5 and TRBJ2-7; D call uncertain. V was shortened by 0 bases and J by 2 bases, with 11 bases between the two germline ends. CDR1 is MNHEY and CDR2 is SVGAGI in the germline V gene. The CDR3 is 15 residues long. CDR3 amino acids: CASSYSTRPTYEQYF. For the CDR3, the DNA is TGTGCCAGCAGTTACTCGACCAGGCCGACCTACGAGCAGTACTTC.

This chain uses TRBV5-1 with TRBJ2-7; 8 bases map to TRBD2. V dropped 3 bases and J dropped 1; count of bases not matched to a gene: 9. CDR1 is SGHRS, CDR2 YFSETQ, per germline. The CDR3 is 16 amino acids. This CDR3 is CASSSQGSGSSYEQYF. The CDR3 nucleotides are TGCGCCAGCAGCTCCCAGGGGAGCGGGAGTTCCTACGAGCAGTACTTC.

This clone was observed a handful of times. This chain connects TRBV7-9 to TRBJ2-7, with D possibly being TRBD2 (5 bases). The CDR3 is made up of 16 amino acids. V was trimmed by 5 bases and J by 4 bases, leaving 21 bases between them. Germline V CDR1 and CDR2: SEHNR, FQNEAQ (reference sequence). The CDR3 sequence is CASSPVGQRVRYEQYF. The CDR3 coding sequence is TGTGCCAGCAGCCCAGTCGGGCAGAGGGTGAGGTACGAGCAGTACTTC.

V usage is TRBV2 and J usage is TRBJ2-7; TRBD1 matches at 7 bases. The V gene end was trimmed by 6 bases and the J gene end by 2 bases; junction bases not matched to a gene: 4. Per germline, CDR1 SNHLY and CDR2 FYNNEI. CDR3 size: 13 residues. The CDR3 nucleotides are TGTGCCAGCAGCGGGGACAGCCCCTACGAGCAGTACTTC. It codes for CASSGDSPYEQYF.

The chain combines TRBV30 with TRBJ2-1; the D gene is possibly TRBD2 (6 bases). Germline CDR1 is GTSNPN and CDR2 is SVGIG (reference sequence). CDR3 length: 13 residues. V lost 4 bases to trimming and J lost 7 bases, with 14 bases between them. The CDR3 DNA reads as TGTGCCTGGACTATTGTGGCGGGAAATGAGCAGTTCTTC. Translated, it gives CAWTIVAGNEQFF.

The chain has TRBV18 and TRBJ2-7; the match to TRBD1 covers 10 bases. J gave up 3 bases and V 5 bases, and 1 base lay outside the gene matches. Germline V CDR1 and CDR2: KGHSH, LQKENI. The CDR3 has 13 residues. The CDR3 DNA follows: TGTGCCAGCTCAGGACAGGGGGGCTACGAGCAGTACTTC. This translates into CASSGQGGYEQYF. Complete variable domain (other parts from reference TRBV18 and TRBJ2-7): NAGVMQNPRHLVRRRGQEARLRCSPMKGHSHVYWYRQLPEEGLKFMVYLQKENIIDESGMPKERFSAEFPKEGPSILRIQQVVRGDSAAYFCASSGQGGYEQYFGPGTRLTVT.

The CDR3 sequence is CASRGTPGELFF. Written as DNA, the CDR3 is TGTGCCAGCAGGGGGACTCCCGGGGAGCTGTTTTTT. The J gene is TRBJ2-2, the V gene TRBV2; a possible D gene is TRBD2 (6 bases). Trimming removed 6 bases at V and 6 bases at J, with 8 bases between. CDR1 SNHLY and CDR2 FYNNEI come from the germline V gene. The CDR3 runs to 12 residues.

The chain has TRBV4-3 and TRBJ1-3; possible D gene TRBD1, 5 bases. Trimming took 1 base from V and 4 from J, leaving 11 bases between them. The CDR3 is 15 amino acids. Germline values: CDR1 LGHNA, CDR2 YSLEER. CDR3 sequence reads: CASSQGRGEGNTIYF. CDR3 coding DNA: TGCGCCAGCAGCCAAGGTCGGGGGGAAGGAAACACCATATATTTT.

This sequence joins TRBV18 and TRBJ2-7; 12 bases align to TRBD1. The germline V gene has CDR1 KGHSH and CDR2 LQKENI. V was clipped by 3 bases and J by 4 bases; unmatched bases: 10. This CDR3 spans 17 amino acids. CDR3 in amino acids: CASSPETGTGGWYEQYF. In DNA, the CDR3 is TGTGCCAGCTCACCCGAAACCGGGACAGGGGGCTGGTACGAGCAGTACTTC.

This chain connects TRBV18 to TRBJ2-1; TRBD2 agrees at 13 bases. After removal of 2 bases from V and 5 bases from J, the junction contained 0 bases not matched to a gene. Germline V gene data show CDR1 as KGHSH and CDR2 as LQKENI. This CDR3 is built from 15 residues. This CDR3 reads CASSPGTSGDNEQFF. The CDR3 nucleotides are TGTGCCAGCTCACCAGGGACTAGCGGGGACAATGAGCAGTTCTTC.

The CDR3 DNA is TGCGCCAGCAGCTTAACAGGGTTCACTGAAGCTTTCTTT. Protein sequence: CASSLTGFTEAFF. The chain uses TRBV5-1 and TRBJ1-1, with D possibly being TRBD1 (6 bases). Per germline, CDR1 SGHRS and CDR2 YFSETQ. Between the trimmed V and J ends, which lost 2 bases and 4 bases, there was a span of 9 bases. This CDR3 is built from 13 residues. The full variable domain, completed using reference TRBV5-1 and TRBJ1-1, is KAGVTQTPRYLIKTRGQQVTLSCSPISGHRSVSWYQQTPGQGLQFLFEYFSETQRNKGNFPGRFSGRQFSNSRSEMNVSTLELGDSALYLCASSLTGFTEAFFGQGTRLTVV.

This chain joins TRBV10-3 and TRBJ2-7, with 8 bases aligning to TRBD1. V trimming: 8 bases; J trimming: 6 bases; junction bases outside the gene matches: 9. This CDR3 has 13 residues. Germline V lookup: CDR1 ENHRY, CDR2 SYGVKD. For the CDR3, the DNA is TGTGCCATCCTCGGACAGGGCGGGGTCGAGCAGTACTTC. Translation: CAILGQGGVEQYF.

V gene TRBV7-2 combines with J gene TRBJ2-3; D gene unclear. The CDR3 consists of 12 residues. CDR1 SGHTA and CDR2 FQGNSA come from the germline V gene. Between the trimmed V and J ends, which lost 8 bases and 2 bases, there was a span of 8 bases. The CDR3: CASGPFTDTQYF. CDR3 nucleotides: TGTGCCAGCGGGCCCTTCACAGATACGCAGTATTTT.

The chain is built from TRBV2 and TRBJ2-5; 7 bases are a match to TRBD1. CDR3 length: 13 residues. V lost 6 bases to trimming and J lost 2 bases; unmatched junction nucleotides: 3. The germline CDR1 and CDR2 sequences are SNHLY and FYNNEI. The CDR3 coding sequence is TGTGCCAGCAGGAGGGGGCGACAAGAGACCCAGTACTTC. Translation gives CASRRGRQETQYF.

About this clone itself: At one end, the junction sequence differs from germline, possibly due to a read error. J is TRBJ2-7 and V is TRBV5-1; possibly TRBD2 for D (5 bases). The CDR3 length is 14 residues. Germline assignment: CDR1 SGHRS and CDR2 YFSETQ. In DNA form, the CDR3 reads TGCGCCAGCACCTTGGGTGGGAGTACCTACGAGCAGTACTTC. Its translation is CASTLGGSTYEQYF.

This clone was seen a single time. The chain recombines TRBV27 with TRBJ1-3; D is unclear. CDR3 length: 13 residues. The V gene's germline CDR1 is MNHEY and CDR2 SMNVEV (reference sequence). With 4 bases removed from V and 0 bases from J, the gap between germline ends came to 4 bases. CDR3 sequence: CASSSYSGNTIYF. The DNA of the CDR3 is TGTGCCAGCAGTTCGTACTCTGGAAACACCATATATTTT.

The chain joins TRBV29-1 to TRBJ2-3; D is possibly TRBD1 (6 bases). The CDR3 spans 12 residues. Germline assignment: CDR1 SQVTM and CDR2 ANQGSEA. Trimming left V 5 bases short and J 6 bases short, with 12 bases between. The CDR3 nucleotides are TGCAGCGTTTGGGGGCCAGGGGATACGCAGTATTTT. Encoded protein: CSVWGPGDTQYF.

The chain carries TRBV7-9 and TRBJ2-3; 12 bases line up with TRBD2. The CDR3 sequence is 18 residues long. CDR1 and CDR2 from the germline V gene are SEHNR and FQNEAQ (reference sequence). J gave up 2 bases and V 1 base, and 7 bases lay outside the gene matches. The CDR3 loop reads CASSLGMTSGSFTDTQYF. CDR3 coding DNA: TGTGCCAGCAGCTTAGGAATGACTAGCGGGAGTTTCACAGATACGCAGTATTTT.